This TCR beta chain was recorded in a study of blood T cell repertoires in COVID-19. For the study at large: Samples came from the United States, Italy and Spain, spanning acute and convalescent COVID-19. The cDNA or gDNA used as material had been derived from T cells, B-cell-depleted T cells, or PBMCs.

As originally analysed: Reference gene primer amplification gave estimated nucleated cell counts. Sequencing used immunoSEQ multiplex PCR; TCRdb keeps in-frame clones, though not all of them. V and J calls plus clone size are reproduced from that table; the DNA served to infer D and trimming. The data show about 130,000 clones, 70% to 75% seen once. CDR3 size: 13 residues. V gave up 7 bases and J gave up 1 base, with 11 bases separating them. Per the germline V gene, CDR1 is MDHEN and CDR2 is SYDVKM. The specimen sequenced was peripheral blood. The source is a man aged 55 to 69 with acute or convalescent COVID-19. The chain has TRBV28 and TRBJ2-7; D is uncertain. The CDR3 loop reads CASTVAGSYEQYF. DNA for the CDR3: TGTGCCAGCACCGTCGCAGGATCCTACGAGCAGTACTTC. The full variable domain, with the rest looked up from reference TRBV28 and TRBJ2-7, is DVKVTQSSRYLVKRTGEKVFLECVQDMDHENMFWYRQDPGLGLRLIYFSYDVKMKEKGDIPEGYSVSREKKERFSLILESASTNQTSMYLCASTVAGSYEQYFGPGTRLTVT.